The rows below give T cell receptor beta chains drawn from one sample of a study of regulatory T cells in long-lasting Graves disease. Using its own MiXCR run on the multiplex PCR reads, TCRdb lists one record per CDR3 protein. The sample has a few hundred thousand distinct CDR3 sequences, approximately 10% seen once; the top ten hold approximately 19%. This sample was shared with a second study, whose subject was T cells in Graves' hyperthyroidism and ophthalmopathy.

The sample consisted of peripheral blood mononuclear cells (PBMCs), taken at new diagnosis, from a patient treated with antithyroid drugs. The receptor set was obtained from a woman under 30 with Graves disease. CDR3s include the opening cysteine and the closing phenylalanine or tryptophan. A D gene is named only where the DNA matches it firmly. Clone size is given for some rows only: seen once, a few or many times, or a class if the clone is expanded.

>many|17|TRBD1|TRBJ2-2|TRBV4-3
TGCGCCAGCAGCCTTCGCCGGACAGGGTCGGGCACCGGGGAGCTGTTTTTT
CASSLRRTGSGTGELFF
>many|14|-|TRBJ2-3|TRBV11-2
TGTGCCAGCAGCTTCTGGGGGCCCACAGATACGCAGTATTTT
CASSFWGPTDTQYF
>many|12|-|TRBJ2-2|TRBV29-1
TGCAGCGTTGGGGGTTACACCGGGGAGCTGTTTTTT
CSVGGYTGELFF
>-|16|-|TRBJ1-2|TRBV5-1
TGCGCCAGCAGCCCTGGACGCCCGAAGCCTAACTATGGCTACACCTTC
CASSPGRPKPNYGYTF
>many|16|-|TRBJ1-5|TRBV2
TGTGCCAGCAGCGAACTGTGGGGGGAACGATGGCAGCCCCAGCATTTT
CASSELWGERWQPQHF
>-|13|-|TRBJ1-1|TRBV20-1
TGCAGCGCGGCATCTGGGGGGGGGCCTGAAGCTTTCTTT
CSAASGGGPEAFF
>many|17|-|TRBJ2-1|TRBV12-3/TRBV12-4
TGTGCCAGCAGTTTCACCCAGGTCGAGTCTTTGGGGAATGAGCAGTTCTTC
CASSFTQVESLGNEQFF
>few|14|-|TRBJ2-4|TRBV4-3
TGCGCCAGCAGCCCGGGGCTGGGGTCCGACATTCAGTACTTC
CASSPGLGSDIQYF
>-|16|-|TRBJ1-4|TRBV5-5
TGTGCCAGCAGCTATTATTCCGGAAGGGGAGAGGAAAAACTGTTTTTT
CASSYYSGRGEEKLFF
>many|17|TRBD2|TRBJ2-1|TRBV7-2
TGTGCCAGCAGCTTGGGACTAGCGGGAGGGTTTTACAATGAGCAGTTCTTC
CASSLGLAGGFYNEQFF